This T cell receptor (beta chain) was identified during a study of OX40 agonist ivuxolimab in advanced cancers. For the study at large: The dose-escalation cohort was over 65% male, with a mean age of approximately 62 years, ranging about 23 to 79. General study findings and limits: Partial responders at 0.1-3.0 mg/kg showed near-lowest clonal expansion.

Of note for this clone: Its target is not known.

This CDR3 has 13 residues. V was trimmed by 5 bases and J by 1 base, leaving 8 bases between them. Germline CDR1 and CDR2: MNHNS and SASEGT. Autoimmune disease history or systemic immunosuppression led to patient exclusion. TCRdb's table, derived via immunoSEQ multiplex PCR, lists solely in-frame clones and lacks some. The profile shows fewer than 4,000 clones, around 80% of them singletons. The chain links TRBV6-1 to TRBJ1-1; D ambiguous. The specimen was CD4+ or CD8+ T cells sorted from blood, collected in a trial of the OX40 agonist ivuxolimab. The source of this sequence is an adult with an advanced solid tumor such as melanoma, head and neck, liver or kidney cancer. The CDR3: CASSYGQNTEAFF. CDR3 nucleotide sequence: TGTGCCAGCAGTTATGGTCAGAACACTGAAGCTTTCTTT.